The 23 T cell receptor beta chains below come from one sample, sequenced in a study of cytomegalovirus exposure and HLA in healthy donors. PCR was performed using 60 Vbeta and 13 Jbeta primers. Method: immunoSEQ multiplex PCR; TCRdb's copy keeps in-frame clones and lacks some. Here the sample spans some 120,000 clones, roughly two thirds being singletons. The sample was PBMCs. The receptors stem from a woman aged 25 to 39 in good health and CMV-seronegative.

The chain recombines TRBV28 with TRBJ2-7; D may be TRBD1 (5 bases). Germline CDR1 reads MDHEN; CDR2 reads SYDVKM. V shed 3 bases and J shed 2 bases, with 14 bases lying between them. The CDR3 extends over 15 amino acids. CDR3 sequence: CASSFPGLGTYEQYF. The CDR3, as DNA: TGTGCCAGCAGTTTCCCAGGGCTAGGCACCTACGAGCAGTACTTC.

The chain joins TRBV19 to TRBJ2-7, with a tentative D call TRBD2 (5 bases). The V end was cut by 0 bases, the J end by 4 bases, with 7 bases between. This CDR3 region has 13 residues. Germline-derived CDR1 and CDR2 are LNHDA and SQIVND (reference sequence). The CDR3, as DNA: TGTGCCAGTAGTATAGATCGCGGGTACGAGCAGTACTTC. As protein: CASSIDRGYEQYF.

V usage is TRBV25-1 and J usage is TRBJ2-2; 10 nucleotides align to TRBD1. Germline lookup yields CDR1 MGHDK and CDR2 SYGVNS. Trimming took 8 bases from V and 6 from J; bases not matched to a gene: 6. This CDR3 spans 14 amino acids. CDR3 sequence (DNA): TGTGCCAGCGGAGGGACAGGGGTAGCCGGGGAGCTGTTTTTT. It is translated as CASGGTGVAGELFF.

This clone was counted a few times. The chain recombines TRBV30 with TRBJ1-3; D gene uncertain. The CDR3 runs to 16 residues. Germline V gives CDR1 GTSNPN, CDR2 SVGIG (reference sequence). The V end lost 1 base, the J end lost 0 bases, and 13 bases lay between the germline ends. The CDR3, as DNA: TGTGCCTGGAGTGCCACCGGGTCGTACTCTGGAAACACCATATATTTT. It codes for CAWSATGSYSGNTIYF.

In this sample, this clone turned up a few times. The gene calls are TRBV5-5 and TRBJ1-3; D might be TRBD1 (5 bases). Trimming took off 1 base at V and 0 bases at J, with 8 bases between the two ends. The CDR3 length is 15 residues. CDR1 is SGHKS and CDR2 is YYEKEE in the germline V gene (reference sequence). The CDR3 reads CASSLSGGSGNTIYF. The CDR3 DNA is TGTGCCAGCAGCTTGAGCGGGGGCTCTGGAAACACCATATATTTT.

The chain joins TRBV5-6 to TRBJ2-7; 8 bases fit TRBD2. The CDR3 length is 13 residues. Germline V gene sequence: CDR1 SGHDT, CDR2 YYEEEE. V gave up 4 bases and J gave up 5 bases; unmatched junction bases: 5. CDR3 residues: CASSRTSLHEQYF. CDR3 in DNA: TGTGCCAGCAGCCGGACTAGCCTCCACGAGCAGTACTTC.

The chain carries TRBV11-2 and TRBJ2-1; 11 nucleotides match TRBD2. With 5 bases clipped from V and 4 bases from J, the junction kept 4 bases outside the gene matches. Germline V gives CDR1 SGHAT, CDR2 FQNNGV. The CDR3 runs 15 residues. This CDR3 reads CASSEGLAEYNEQFF. The CDR3 DNA reads as TGTGCCAGCAGCGAGGGACTAGCGGAATACAATGAGCAGTTCTTC.

The chain carries TRBV6-5 and TRBJ2-3; 8 nucleotides align to TRBD2. The CDR3 has 16 residues. V lost 0 bases, J lost 2 bases, and 4 bases stayed unmatched. In germline, CDR1 is MNHEY, CDR2 SVGAGI. CDR3 sequence reads: CASSYSLAGLTDTQYF. For the CDR3, the DNA is TGTGCCAGCAGTTACTCTTTAGCGGGACTCACAGATACGCAGTATTTT.

The rearrangement links TRBV19 to TRBJ1-1; D may be TRBD1 (5 bases). The CDR3 has 13 amino acids. V lost 3 bases, J lost 7 bases, and 12 bases lay in between. Germline values: CDR1 LNHDA, CDR2 SQIVND (reference sequence). CDR3 region: CASSMGQGSEAFF. The CDR3 DNA follows: TGTGCCAGTAGTATGGGTCAGGGCAGTGAAGCTTTCTTT.

A single count supports this clone. V and J are TRBV5-6 and TRBJ1-4, with D perhaps TRBD1 (6 bases). Trimming took off 0 bases at V and 7 bases at J, with 22 bases between the two ends. This CDR3 is built from 18 residues. Per germline, CDR1 SGHDT and CDR2 YYEEEE. CDR3 in DNA: TGTGCCAGCAGCTTGGCCTTTCGGACAGATAACGTCGGTGAAAAACTGTTTTTT. It codes for CASSLAFRTDNVGEKLFF.

The CDR3 DNA reads as TGTGCCAGCAGTGAAAACAGGGTGCCGGGTAATGGCTACACCTTC. Translating gives CASSENRVPGNGYTF. The rearrangement links TRBV6-1 to TRBJ1-2; perhaps TRBD1 as D (6 bases). The CDR3 is 15 amino acids. In germline, CDR1 is MNHNS, CDR2 SASEGT. V was clipped by 2 bases and J by 6 bases, with 16 bases between them.

This clone was counted only a few times. The rearrangement joins TRBV28 to TRBJ2-2, with 13 bases lining up with TRBD2. Germline values: CDR1 MDHEN, CDR2 SYDVKM. The V gene end was trimmed by 5 bases and the J gene end by 8 bases; junction bases not matched to a gene: 11. The CDR3 has 17 amino acids. The CDR3 region is CASSPGTTSGRWGELFF. The CDR3 DNA sequence: TGTGCCAGCAGTCCAGGGACGACTAGCGGGAGGTGGGGGGAGCTGTTTTTT.

This clone has only a few counts. The chain has TRBV10-3 and TRBJ1-2, with D perhaps matching TRBD1 (6 bases). This CDR3 region has 13 residues. V was cut by 6 bases and J by 4 bases, with 12 bases left in between. Germline V CDR1 and CDR2: ENHRY, SYGVKD. The CDR3 region has the DNA TGTGCCATCAGGGACAGTTCCGGCTATGGCTACACCTTC. Amino acids: CAIRDSSGYGYTF.

J is TRBJ1-5 and V is TRBV19, with a possible D match to TRBD1 (5 bases). The germline CDR1 and CDR2 sequences are LNHDA and SQIVND (reference sequence). The CDR3 is 13 residues long. Trimming cost V 2 bases and J 7 bases, with 9 bases left between them. This chain's CDR3 is CASSISGGQPQHF. In DNA form, the CDR3 reads TGTGCCAGTAGTATATCCGGGGGGCAGCCCCAGCATTTT. Using reference TRBV19 and TRBJ1-5 for the parts outside the CDR3, the full variable domain is DGGITQSPKYLFRKEGQNVTLSCEQNLNHDAMYWYRQDPGQGLRLIYYSQIVNDFQKGDIAEGYSVSREKKESFPLTVTSAQKNPTAFYLCASSISGGQPQHFGDGTRLSIL.

This chain joins TRBV27 and TRBJ2-7, with TRBD1 matching over 7 bases. The germline gives CDR1 MNHEY, CDR2 SMNVEV (reference sequence). This CDR3 comprises 17 residues. The V and J ends lost 5 bases and 0 bases, in that order; junction bases with no gene match: 13. The CDR3 nucleotides are TGTGCCAGCAGTGCCTACATGACAGGGAAGTTCTCCTACGAGCAGTACTTC. It codes for CASSAYMTGKFSYEQYF.

J is TRBJ2-7 and V is TRBV27; 8 bases match TRBD2. The V gene's germline CDR1 is MNHEY and CDR2 SMNVEV (reference sequence). V was pared by 5 bases and J by 5 bases, with 14 bases of the junction left unmatched. This CDR3 is 16 amino acids long. The chain's CDR3 is CASSLKSGGAVHEQYF. The DNA for the CDR3 is TGTGCCAGCAGTCTTAAAAGCGGGGGCGCAGTCCACGAGCAGTACTTC.

V gene TRBV7-9 combines with J gene TRBJ1-1, with D unclear. Trimming took off 5 bases at V and 5 bases at J, with 15 bases between the two ends. Looked up from germline, CDR1 is SEHNR and CDR2 is FQNEAQ (reference sequence). This CDR3 spans 14 amino acids. CDR3 sequence: CASSHVGVLTEAFF. CDR3 bases: TGTGCCAGCAGCCACGTCGGGGTTCTTACTGAAGCTTTCTTT.

This clone was seen a single time. The CDR3 here is CASSPLSSGYTGELFF. CDR3 nucleotides: TGCGCCAGCAGCCCTCTGAGTAGCGGGTACACCGGGGAGCTGTTTTTT. The rearrangement joins TRBV5-1 to TRBJ2-2; 7 bases are a match to TRBD2. J gave up 3 bases and V 4 bases, and 9 bases lay outside the gene matches. CDR3 length equals 16 residues. Germline V gene data show CDR1 as SGHRS and CDR2 as YFSETQ. The whole variable domain, filled in from reference TRBV5-1 and TRBJ2-2, reads KAGVTQTPRYLIKTRGQQVTLSCSPISGHRSVSWYQQTPGQGLQFLFEYFSETQRNKGNFPGRFSGRQFSNSRSEMNVSTLELGDSALYLCASSPLSSGYTGELFFGEGSRLTVL.

V gene TRBV28 combines with J gene TRBJ2-3; 9 bases match TRBD2. Germline assignment: CDR1 MDHEN and CDR2 SYDVKM. This CDR3 has 17 residues. The junction had 8 bases not matched to a gene; V was cut back by 2 bases and J by 2 bases. Written as DNA, the CDR3 is TGTGCCAGCAGTTTAATTCACGCGGGAGGGGCCACAGATACGCAGTATTTT. Amino acid sequence: CASSLIHAGGATDTQYF. Full variable domain (remainder filled in from reference TRBV28 and TRBJ2-3): DVKVTQSSRYLVKRTGEKVFLECVQDMDHENMFWYRQDPGLGLRLIYFSYDVKMKEKGDIPEGYSVSREKKERFSLILESASTNQTSMYLCASSLIHAGGATDTQYFGPGTRLTVL.

The rearrangement links TRBV6-5 to TRBJ2-7, with D possibly being TRBD2 (5 bases). Germline-derived CDR1 and CDR2 are MNHEY and SVGAGI. CDR3 length equals 15 residues. The germline V and J ends were trimmed by 2 bases and 0 bases, with 11 bases remaining between them. CDR3 DNA: TGTGCCAGCAGTTACACCCCCGGGGTCTCCTACGAGCAGTACTTC. This encodes CASSYTPGVSYEQYF.

This clone occurred a few times. V is TRBV5-1 and J is TRBJ2-2; 8 positions agree with TRBD2. The CDR3 contains 15 residues. Trimming cost V 2 bases and J 2 bases; bases outside gene matches: 2. The germline V gene encodes CDR1 SGHRS and CDR2 YFSETQ. CDR3 nucleotide sequence: TGCGCCAGCAGCTTAAGCGGGAGCAACACCGGGGAGCTGTTTTTT. Translation gives CASSLSGSNTGELFF.

This sequence joins TRBV28 and TRBJ2-7; TRBD2 matches at 7 bases. The CDR3 spans 15 residues. With 7 bases clipped from V and 2 bases from J, the junction kept 11 bases outside the gene matches. Germline-derived CDR1 and CDR2 are MDHEN and SYDVKM. CDR3 sequence (DNA): TGTGCCAGCACTCTGAGGGCAGGGACTACCTACGAGCAGTACTTC. It specifies CASTLRAGTTYEQYF.

The chain links TRBV11-2 to TRBJ1-6; 8 bases match TRBD1. The CDR3 extends over 15 amino acids. With 1 base clipped from V and 10 bases from J, the junction kept 6 bases outside the gene matches. The germline CDR1 and CDR2 sequences are SGHAT and FQNNGV. CDR3: CASSLVGTGASPLHF. The CDR3 nucleotides read TGTGCCAGCAGCTTAGTCGGGACAGGTGCCTCACCCCTCCACTTT.